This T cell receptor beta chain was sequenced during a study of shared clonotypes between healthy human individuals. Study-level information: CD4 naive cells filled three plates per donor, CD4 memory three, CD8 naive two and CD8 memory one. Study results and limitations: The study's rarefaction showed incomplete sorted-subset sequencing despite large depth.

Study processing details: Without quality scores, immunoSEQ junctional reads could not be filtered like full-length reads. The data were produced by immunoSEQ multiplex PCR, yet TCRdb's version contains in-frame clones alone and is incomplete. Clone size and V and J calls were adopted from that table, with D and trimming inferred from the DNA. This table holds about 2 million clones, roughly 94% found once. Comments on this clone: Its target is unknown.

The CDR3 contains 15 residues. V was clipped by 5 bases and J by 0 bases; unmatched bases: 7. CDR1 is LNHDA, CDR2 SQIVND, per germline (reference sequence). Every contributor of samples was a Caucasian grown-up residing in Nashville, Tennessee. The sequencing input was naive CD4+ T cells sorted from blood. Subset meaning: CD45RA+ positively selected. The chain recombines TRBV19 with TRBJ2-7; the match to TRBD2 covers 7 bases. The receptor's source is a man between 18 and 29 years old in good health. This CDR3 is CASSLLASFSYEQYF. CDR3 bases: TGTGCCAGTAGTCTACTAGCGAGCTTCTCCTACGAGCAGTACTTC.